This passage covers 32 T cell receptor beta chains from one sample sequenced in a study of cytomegalovirus exposure and HLA in healthy donors. PCR employed 60 Vbeta and 13 Jbeta primers. The protocol was immunoSEQ multiplex PCR, while the TCRdb copy is restricted to in-frame clones and leaves out a portion. The sample comprises some 150,000 clones, about 82% of which are singletons, and about 3.7% rests with the top ten. The specimen was PBMCs. Receptors originate from a male donor in good health and CMV-seronegative.

In DNA, the CDR3 is TGTGCCAGTAGTCGTGGGACAGGGGGTTCTGGGGCCAACGTCCTGACTTTC. This encodes CASSRGTGGSGANVLTF. The V gene is TRBV19, the J gene TRBJ2-6; 11 nucleotides line up with TRBD1. Per germline, CDR1 LNHDA and CDR2 SQIVND (reference sequence). The CDR3 runs 17 residues. J lost 1 base, V lost 5 bases, and 4 bases had no gene match.

This rearrangement joins TRBV28 to TRBJ2-3; 8 bases match TRBD1. V shed 6 bases and J 2 bases; nucleotides not matched to a gene: 10. Germline lookup yields CDR1 MDHEN and CDR2 SYDVKM. The CDR3 length is 16 residues. In nucleotides, the CDR3 is TGTGCCAGCAGGAGACGACAGACAGGGGTCACAGATACGCAGTATTTT. Encoded protein: CASRRRQTGVTDTQYF. The full variable domain, in which reference TRBV28 and TRBJ2-3 provide the parts outside the CDR3, is DVKVTQSSRYLVKRTGEKVFLECVQDMDHENMFWYRQDPGLGLRLIYFSYDVKMKEKGDIPEGYSVSREKKERFSLILESASTNQTSMYLCASRRRQTGVTDTQYFGPGTRLTVL.

The V gene is TRBV25-1, the J gene TRBJ1-4, with D hard to call. V lost 3 bases and J lost 4, with 15 bases in between. Germline V gene data show CDR1 as MGHDK and CDR2 as SYGVNS. The CDR3 has 16 amino acids. CDR3 nucleotides: TGTGCCAGCAGTGAGGACGGACGGGAGAGTAATGAAAAACTGTTTTTT. This gives the protein CASSEDGRESNEKLFF.

This rearrangement joins TRBV6-1 to TRBJ1-2; no clear D. CDR3 size: 14 residues. The V and J ends lost 1 base and 8 bases respectively, with 14 bases between them. In germline, CDR1 is MNHNS, CDR2 SASEGT. The CDR3 spells CASSEDQGVAGYTF. The DNA for the CDR3 is TGTGCCAGCAGTGAAGATCAAGGAGTTGCGGGCTACACCTTC.

The chain is built from TRBV2 and TRBJ2-7; a possible D gene is TRBD1 (6 bases). Trimming removed 6 bases from V and 0 bases from J, with 15 bases in between. Germline CDR1 reads SNHLY; CDR2 reads FYNNEI. CDR3 length equals 15 residues. This CDR3 reads CASSDPGTYSYEQYF. The DNA of the CDR3 is TGTGCCAGCAGCGACCCAGGGACATACTCCTACGAGCAGTACTTC.

The chain links TRBV5-1 to TRBJ1-2, with TRBD1 as a possible D gene (6 bases). The CDR3 runs 15 residues. V was shortened by 4 bases and J by 0 bases, with 13 bases between the two germline ends. CDR1 SGHRS and CDR2 YFSETQ come from the germline V gene. This CDR3 reads CASSPQGPPNYGYTF. The CDR3 region has the DNA TGCGCCAGCAGCCCACAGGGCCCTCCTAACTATGGCTACACCTTC.

The chain joins TRBV19 to TRBJ1-5, with D hard to call. This CDR3 is 16 amino acids long. Germline CDR1 is LNHDA and CDR2 is SQIVND (reference sequence). Deletions cut 7 bases from V and 0 bases from J, with 16 bases between. The CDR3 loop is CASTPLGRHSNQPQHF. CDR3 DNA: TGTGCCAGTACCCCCCTAGGGAGACATAGCAATCAGCCCCAGCATTTT.

The chain joins TRBV29-1 to TRBJ1-2; D call uncertain. The CDR3 loop spans 12 amino acids. Germline V CDR1 and CDR2: SQVTM, ANQGSEA. V lost 6 bases and J 2 bases, leaving 10 bases between the germline ends. The CDR3 reads CSVESGNYGYTF. In DNA form, the CDR3 reads TGCAGCGTCGAATCGGGGAACTATGGCTACACCTTC.

This sequence joins TRBV7-6 and TRBJ1-1; 7 bases are shared with TRBD1. With V trimmed by 1 base and J by 4 bases, 6 bases remained unmatched. The CDR3 spans 15 residues. Germline CDR1 and CDR2: SGHVS and FNYEAQ. CDR3 sequence reads: CASSLGQGVSTEAFF. CDR3 sequence (DNA): TGTGCCAGCAGCTTAGGACAGGGTGTGTCCACTGAAGCTTTCTTT.

For the CDR3, the DNA is TGTGCCAGCAGCTTAGAGCGGGGAGCTTTCTTT. Translating gives CASSLERGAFF. The chain joins TRBV7-9 to TRBJ1-1, with D hard to call. The germline V gene has CDR1 SEHNR and CDR2 FQNEAQ (reference sequence). V lost 1 base to trimming and J lost 10 bases, with 7 bases between them. This CDR3 contains 11 residues.

Concerning this clone itself: At one boundary the junction diverges from the germline segment, which might be a read error. The gene calls are TRBV7-9 and TRBJ1-1, with TRBD1 as a possible D gene (5 bases). Germline CDR1 and CDR2: SEHNR and FQNEAQ (reference sequence). This CDR3 region has 14 residues. The CDR3 DNA sequence: TGTTCCAGCAGTCCACGGGGGACGAACACTGAAGCTTTCTTT. Protein sequence: CSSSPRGTNTEAFF.

V and J are TRBV29-1 and TRBJ1-2; no reliable D call. Looked up from germline, CDR1 is SQVTM and CDR2 is ANQGSEA. The CDR3 contains 12 residues. Trimming shortened V by 3 bases and J by 2 bases, and 7 bases separated the two germline ends. CDR3 residues: CSVDDNNYGYTF. The CDR3 DNA follows: TGCAGCGTTGACGACAACAACTATGGCTACACCTTC.

This clone was observed a few times. The J gene is TRBJ1-4, the V gene TRBV15; 11 bases match TRBD1. CDR1 LNHNV and CDR2 YYDKDF come from the germline V gene (reference sequence). V trimming: 1 base; J trimming: 8 bases; junction bases outside the gene matches: 0. This CDR3 contains 14 residues. CDR3 residues: CATSRGTGGEKLFF. CDR3 in DNA: TGTGCCACCAGCAGAGGGACAGGGGGCGAAAAACTGTTTTTT.

CDR3 DNA sequence: TGTGCCAGCAGCAGGACTAGCGGGAGGCCCTCTGGGGCCAACGTCCTGACTTTC. This translates into CASSRTSGRPSGANVLTF. This chain uses TRBV6-4 with TRBJ2-6; 14 nucleotides agree with TRBD2. The CDR3 covers 18 residues. Germline CDR1 and CDR2: MRHNA and SNTAGT. With V trimmed by 6 bases and J by 0 bases, 4 bases remained unmatched.

In this sample, this clone turned up a few times. The chain recombines TRBV13 with TRBJ2-1; 7 bases line up with TRBD1. This CDR3 is built from 15 residues. Germline assignment: CDR1 PRHDT and CDR2 FYEKMQ (reference sequence). The V gene end was trimmed by 5 bases and the J gene end by 4 bases; junction bases not matched to a gene: 8. CDR3 coding DNA: TGTGCCAGCAGCGGATCCGGGACAGCATACAATGAGCAGTTCTTC. It encodes CASSGSGTAYNEQFF.

This clone has a handful of counts. Compared with germline, one end of the junction differs, possibly owing to a read error. The J gene is TRBJ1-1, the V gene TRBV5-4, with D perhaps matching TRBD1 (6 bases). CDR1 is SGHNT and CDR2 is YYREEE in the germline V gene (reference sequence). The CDR3 loop spans 13 amino acids. The CDR3 loop is CASSFWGHTGAFF. For the CDR3, the DNA is TGTGCCAGCAGCTTTTGGGGACACACTGGAGCTTTCTTT.

To note about this clone: At one end the junction does not follow the germline gene, possibly because of a read error. The same CDR3 can be traced to other DNA sequences in this sample. V is TRBV7-9 and J is TRBJ1-2; 7 bases are a match to TRBD1. The germline gives CDR1 SEHNR, CDR2 FQNEAQ (reference sequence). CDR3 length: 12 amino acids. The CDR3, as DNA: TGTTCCAGCAGCTTAGGGGGCGATGGCTACACCTTC. Its protein is CSSSLGGDGYTF.

This chain links TRBV19 with TRBJ2-1; 7 nucleotides agree with TRBD1. J lost 4 bases, V lost 3 bases, and 6 bases had no gene match. This CDR3 has 15 amino acids. Germline V gives CDR1 LNHDA, CDR2 SQIVND (reference sequence). DNA for the CDR3: TGTGCCAGTAGTATTGGTGGGACAGCGTACAATGAGCAGTTCTTC. As protein: CASSIGGTAYNEQFF.

This clone has a handful of counts. The chain carries TRBV28 and TRBJ1-2; 9 bases fit TRBD1. The germline V gene has CDR1 MDHEN and CDR2 SYDVKM. CDR3 length: 13 amino acids. The V segment lost 6 bases and the J segment 7 bases; nucleotides outside the gene matches: 6. Here the CDR3 DNA reads TGTGCCAGCAGGTTCACAGGGGGCTTTGGCTACACCTTC. Amino acid sequence: CASRFTGGFGYTF.

The sample holds a few counts of this clone. Other DNA sequences in this specimen translate into the identical CDR3. The genes are TRBV18 and TRBJ1-5; 9 nucleotides align to TRBD1. J lost 5 bases, V lost 1 base, and 0 bases had no gene match. The CDR3 has 14 residues. CDR1 and CDR2 from the germline V gene are KGHSH and LQKENI. As DNA, the CDR3 is TGTGCCAGCTCACCACGACAGGGGGATCAGCCCCAGCATTTT. The encoded protein is CASSPRQGDQPQHF.

CDR3 coding DNA: TGTGCCAGCCAGCGGTCAGAGACCCAGTACTTC. Protein: CASQRSETQYF. This chain joins TRBV11-2 and TRBJ2-5; D possibly corresponds to TRBD2 (5 bases). This CDR3 is built from 11 residues. The V gene's germline CDR1 is SGHAT and CDR2 FQNNGV. V was shortened by 8 bases and J by 4 bases, with 8 bases between the two germline ends.

The chain has TRBV7-9 and TRBJ1-2, with unresolved D. This CDR3 has 13 amino acids. Trimming cost V 5 bases and J 5 bases, with 12 bases left between them. Looked up from germline, CDR1 is SEHNR and CDR2 is FQNEAQ (reference sequence). The CDR3 loop is CASSPRPAYGYTF. CDR3 bases: TGTGCCAGCAGCCCCAGACCAGCGTATGGCTACACCTTC.

CDR3 DNA: TGCAGCGTAAAACAGGGGGCCTCAGATACGCAGTATTTT. The encoded protein is CSVKQGASDTQYF. This chain uses TRBV29-1 with TRBJ2-3; 9 nucleotides line up with TRBD1. The ends lost 6 bases at V and 4 bases at J; junction bases unmatched: 5. The germline gives CDR1 SQVTM, CDR2 ANQGSEA. This CDR3 spans 13 amino acids.

V is TRBV18 and J is TRBJ1-2, with 8 bases fitting TRBD1. The CDR3 covers 13 residues. V was pared by 5 bases and J by 3 bases, with 2 bases of the junction left unmatched. Germline CDR1 KGHSH, CDR2 LQKENI. The CDR3 here is CASSTDRDYGYTF. The CDR3 DNA reads TGTGCCAGCTCAACGGACAGGGACTATGGCTACACCTTC.

This sequence joins TRBV27 and TRBJ2-7, with 7 bases fitting TRBD1. This CDR3 contains 15 residues. Germline CDR1 reads MNHEY; CDR2 reads SMNVEV (reference sequence). V lost 6 bases to trimming and J lost 3 bases; unmatched junction nucleotides: 11. CDR3 sequence reads: CASREDRAQVYEQYF. The CDR3 coding sequence is TGTGCCAGCAGAGAAGACAGGGCACAAGTCTACGAGCAGTACTTC.

The table lists this clone with a count of one. The rearrangement links TRBV2 to TRBJ2-2; tentative D call: TRBD1 (6 bases). The CDR3 has 12 residues. V was shortened by 8 bases and J by 8 bases, with 12 bases between the two germline ends. Germline assignment: CDR1 SNHLY and CDR2 FYNNEI. CDR3 in DNA: TGTGCCAGCGGGGGCTTGGGAGGGGAGCTGTTTTTT. This translates into CASGGLGGELFF. Filled out from reference TRBV2 and TRBJ2-2, the complete variable domain reads EPEVTQTPSHQVTQMGQEVILRCVPISNHLYFYWYRQILGQKVEFLVSFYNNEISEKSEIFDDQFSVERPDGSNFTLKIRSTKLEDSAMYFCASGGLGGELFFGEGSRLTVL.

The chain recombines TRBV29-1 with TRBJ2-1, with TRBD1 identical over 7 bases. With V trimmed by 6 bases and J by 9 bases, 5 bases remained unmatched. The CDR3 covers 11 residues. Germline CDR1 is SQVTM and CDR2 is ANQGSEA. DNA for the CDR3: TGCAGCGTGGTGACAGGGACTGAGCAGTTCTTC. Its translation is CSVVTGTEQFF.

The rearrangement uses TRBV7-2 and TRBJ2-1; 7 bases align to TRBD1. The V gene end was trimmed by 1 base and the J gene end by 6 bases; junction bases not matched to a gene: 0. CDR3 size: 13 residues. From germline, CDR1 is SGHTA and CDR2 FQGNSA. The CDR3 reads CASSLDRGNEQFF. The CDR3 DNA reads as TGTGCCAGCAGCTTAGACAGGGGCAATGAGCAGTTCTTC.

The chain uses TRBV4-3 and TRBJ2-3; TRBD1 agrees at 7 bases. There are 18 residues in the CDR3. The J segment lost 3 bases and the V segment lost 3 bases, leaving 15 bases of the junction unmatched. Germline CDR1 LGHNA, CDR2 YSLEER. The CDR3 bases are TGCGCCAGCAGCCAGTTGACAGGGCAGGTTGGAGTGACAGATACGCAGTATTTT. Translation: CASSQLTGQVGVTDTQYF.

The V and J genes are TRBV28 and TRBJ1-2; D perhaps matches TRBD1 (6 bases). The germline CDR1 and CDR2 sequences are MDHEN and SYDVKM. The CDR3 has 14 residues. Trimming took off 7 bases at V and 2 bases at J, with 14 bases between the two ends. The CDR3 here is CASTFSDRNYGYTF. In DNA form, the CDR3 reads TGTGCCAGCACCTTTTCTGACAGGAACTATGGCTACACCTTC.

This clone was detected a few times. The V gene is TRBV4-3, the J gene TRBJ2-1, with 9 bases lining up with TRBD2. This CDR3 is built from 21 residues. V lost 0 bases, J lost 4 bases, and 19 bases stayed unmatched. Germline values: CDR1 LGHNA, CDR2 YSLEER. This chain's CDR3 is CASSQDNAGVWLAGEYNEQFF. The DNA for the CDR3 is TGCGCCAGCAGCCAAGATAACGCAGGGGTTTGGTTAGCGGGAGAATACAATGAGCAGTTCTTC.

This sequence joins TRBV4-3 and TRBJ1-3, with 9 bases fitting TRBD1. CDR1 LGHNA and CDR2 YSLEER come from the germline V gene. The CDR3 totals 19 residues. Trimming at V came to 1 base and at J to 0 bases, leaving 10 bases not matched to a gene. CDR3 residues: CASSQAQGTGPISGNTIYF. The DNA of the CDR3 is TGCGCCAGCAGCCAAGCCCAGGGGACAGGGCCAATCTCTGGAAACACCATATATTTT.